This is a list of T cell receptor beta chains from one sample in a study of blood T cell repertoires in COVID-19. The table came from immunoSEQ multiplex PCR; TCRdb's copy has only in-frame clones and leaves some out. The table records approximately 330,000 clones, about 87% of them present only once. Sequencing was done on a sample of peripheral blood. The receptors derive from a man under 40 with COVID-19, enrolled during active disease. Each CDR3 is given with its conserved first and last residue. Fields, in order: V gene, J gene, D gene, CDR3 protein, CDR3 DNA. D genes are given only for firm matches.

v_gene: TRBV6-4; j_gene: TRBJ2-1; d_gene: .; CDR3aa: CASSATAVNSGEQFF; CDR3nt: TGTGCCAGCAGCGCCACTGCGGTGAATTCGGGTGAGCAGTTCTTC
v_gene: TRBV28; j_gene: TRBJ1-2; d_gene: .; CDR3aa: CASSLEGQEGGYTF; CDR3nt: TGTGCCAGCAGTTTAGAGGGCCAAGAAGGTGGCTACACCTTC
v_gene: TRBV30; j_gene: TRBJ1-4; d_gene: TRBD1; CDR3aa: CAWSRTQGENEKLFF; CDR3nt: TGTGCCTGGAGCCGTACTCAGGGGGAAAATGAAAAACTGTTTTTT
v_gene: TRBV10-3; j_gene: TRBJ2-7; d_gene: .; CDR3aa: CAIRRDGNPSYEQYF; CDR3nt: TGTGCCATCAGGAGGGATGGAAACCCCTCCTACGAGCAGTACTTC
v_gene: TRBV18; j_gene: TRBJ2-1; d_gene: TRBD2; CDR3aa: CASSPREQAGGNEQFF; CDR3nt: TGTGCCAGCTCACCACGTGAACAGGCGGGGGGGAATGAGCAGTTCTTC
v_gene: TRBV7-2; j_gene: TRBJ2-7; d_gene: .; CDR3aa: CASSLGTVGHLGPYEQYF; CDR3nt: TGTGCCAGCAGCTTAGGGACAGTGGGACACCTCGGCCCCTACGAGCAGTACTTC
v_gene: TRBV9; j_gene: TRBJ2-7; d_gene: .; CDR3aa: CASSAVLDSPPIF; CDR3nt: TGTGCCAGCAGCGCCGTCTTGGACAGCCCACCGATCTTC
v_gene: TRBV6-2/TRBV6-3; j_gene: TRBJ2-1; d_gene: .; CDR3aa: CASSYGWSSYNEQFF; CDR3nt: TGTGCCAGCAGTTATGGCTGGAGCTCCTACAATGAGCAGTTCTTC
v_gene: TRBV21-1; j_gene: TRBJ1-1; d_gene: .; CDR3aa: CASSKRGGQEGTEAFF; CDR3nt: TGTGCCAGCAGCAAAAGGGGTGGACAGGAAGGGACTGAAGCTTTCTTT
v_gene: TRBV18; j_gene: TRBJ2-7; d_gene: .; CDR3aa: CASSPAGPPSYEQYF; CDR3nt: TGTGCCAGCTCTCCGGCGGGTCCCCCCTCTTACGAGCAGTACTTC
v_gene: TRBV14; j_gene: TRBJ1-4; d_gene: .; CDR3aa: CASRHSRSFGEKLFF; CDR3nt: TGTGCCAGCAGACACTCACGGAGTTTTGGCGAAAAACTGTTTTTT
v_gene: TRBV4-2; j_gene: TRBJ1-1; d_gene: TRBD1; CDR3aa: CASSSRDRRNTEAFF; CDR3nt: TGTGCCAGCAGCTCCCGGGACAGGCGGAACACTGAAGCTTTCTTT
v_gene: TRBV5-1; j_gene: TRBJ2-1; d_gene: .; CDR3aa: CASSLGASSYNEQFF; CDR3nt: TGCGCCAGCAGCTTGGGAGCATCCTCCTACAATGAGCAGTTCTTC
v_gene: TRBV20-1; j_gene: TRBJ2-5; d_gene: TRBD2; CDR3aa: CSASLAGGPEETQYF; CDR3nt: TGCAGTGCTAGTCTCGCGGGGGGGCCGGAAGAGACCCAGTACTTC
v_gene: TRBV19; j_gene: TRBJ1-1; d_gene: .; CDR3aa: CASSIWYRGEGEAFF; CDR3nt: TGTGCCAGTAGTATTTGGTATAGAGGAGAAGGTGAAGCTTTCTTT
v_gene: TRBV7-3; j_gene: TRBJ2-1; d_gene: .; CDR3aa: CASSLSTVRGNEQFF; CDR3nt: TGTGCCAGCAGCTTATCCACGGTAAGAGGGAATGAGCAGTTCTTC
v_gene: TRBV19; j_gene: TRBJ1-2; d_gene: .; CDR3aa: CASRDPGGWDYGYTF; CDR3nt: TGTGCCAGTAGGGACCCCGGAGGCTGGGACTATGGCTACACCTTC
v_gene: TRBV5-6; j_gene: TRBJ1-1; d_gene: .; CDR3aa: CASSPWIALEAFF; CDR3nt: TGTGCCAGCAGTCCTTGGATAGCGCTTGAAGCTTTCTTT
v_gene: TRBV27; j_gene: TRBJ2-7; d_gene: .; CDR3aa: CASSLSGGAGYEQYF; CDR3nt: TGTGCCAGCAGTTTATCGGGGGGGGCCGGGTACGAGCAGTACTTC
v_gene: TRBV7-2; j_gene: TRBJ2-7; d_gene: .; CDR3aa: CASSPATRLNYEQYF; CDR3nt: TGTGCCAGCAGCCCGGCGACTAGGCTGAACTACGAGCAGTACTTC
v_gene: TRBV29-1; j_gene: TRBJ1-3; d_gene: .; CDR3aa: CSVESGFTGNTIYF; CDR3nt: TGCAGCGTTGAATCGGGGTTTACGGGAAACACCATATATTTT
v_gene: TRBV27; j_gene: TRBJ1-2; d_gene: TRBD1; CDR3aa: CASSLQGALYPNYGYTF; CDR3nt: TGTGCCAGCAGTTTACAGGGGGCCCTTTACCCGAACTATGGCTACACCTTC
v_gene: TRBV12-3/TRBV12-4; j_gene: TRBJ2-7; d_gene: TRBD1; CDR3aa: CASSRGQSYEQYF; CDR3nt: TGTGCCAGCAGTCGGGGACAGAGCTACGAGCAGTACTTC
v_gene: TRBV27; j_gene: TRBJ1-1; d_gene: .; CDR3aa: CASSLSVGYTEAFF; CDR3nt: TGTGCCAGCAGTTTATCGGTCGGGTACACTGAAGCTTTCTTT
v_gene: TRBV9; j_gene: TRBJ2-7; d_gene: TRBD2; CDR3aa: CASQPGERESYEQYF; CDR3nt: TGTGCCTCCCAACCCGGGGAGCGGGAGTCCTACGAGCAGTACTTC
v_gene: TRBV7-6; j_gene: TRBJ2-1; d_gene: TRBD1; CDR3aa: CASSVWTGGENNEQFF; CDR3nt: TGTGCCAGCAGCGTATGGACAGGGGGCGAAAACAATGAGCAGTTCTTC
v_gene: TRBV11-3; j_gene: TRBJ2-7; d_gene: TRBD2; CDR3aa: CASSLVAGSYEQYF; CDR3nt: TGTGCCAGCAGCTTAGTAGCGGGGAGCTACGAGCAGTACTTC
v_gene: TRBV7-2; j_gene: TRBJ2-1; d_gene: TRBD2; CDR3aa: CASSFSGTSNEQFF; CDR3nt: TGTGCCAGCAGCTTTTCCGGGACTAGCAATGAGCAGTTCTTC
v_gene: TRBV5-6; j_gene: TRBJ2-4; d_gene: TRBD1; CDR3aa: CASSLPTGVAKNIQYF; CDR3nt: TGTGCCAGCAGCTTGCCGACAGGGGTTGCCAAAAACATTCAGTACTTC
v_gene: TRBV7-3; j_gene: TRBJ2-4; d_gene: TRBD1; CDR3aa: CASSLGTGENIQYF; CDR3nt: TGTGCCAGCAGCTTGGGGACAGGGGAAAACATTCAGTACTTC
v_gene: TRBV10-3; j_gene: TRBJ1-4; d_gene: .; CDR3aa: CAISTDSSGVGKLFF; CDR3nt: TGTGCCATCAGTACCGACAGTAGCGGGGTGGGAAAACTGTTTTTT